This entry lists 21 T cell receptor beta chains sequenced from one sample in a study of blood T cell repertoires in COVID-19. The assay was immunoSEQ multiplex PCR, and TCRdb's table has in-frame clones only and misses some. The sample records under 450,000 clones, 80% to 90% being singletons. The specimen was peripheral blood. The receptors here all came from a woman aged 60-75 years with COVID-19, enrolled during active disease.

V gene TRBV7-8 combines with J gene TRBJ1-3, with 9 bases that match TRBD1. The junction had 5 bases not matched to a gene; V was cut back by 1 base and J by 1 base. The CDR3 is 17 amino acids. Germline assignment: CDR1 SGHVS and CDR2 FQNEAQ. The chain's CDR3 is CASSLGGGTGSGNTIYF. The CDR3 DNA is TGTGCCAGCAGCTTAGGTGGGGGGACAGGGTCTGGAAACACCATATATTTT.

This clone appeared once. CDR3 in amino acids: CASSVGGGLSYNEQFF. DNA of the CDR3: TGTGCCAGCAGCGTCGGAGGGGGCCTCTCCTACAATGAGCAGTTCTTC. The V gene is TRBV9, the J gene TRBJ2-1; a weak D match, TRBD1 (7 bases). The CDR3 loop spans 16 amino acids. The germline V gene has CDR1 SGDLS and CDR2 YYNGEE. Trimming removed 2 bases from V and 0 bases from J, with 12 bases in between.

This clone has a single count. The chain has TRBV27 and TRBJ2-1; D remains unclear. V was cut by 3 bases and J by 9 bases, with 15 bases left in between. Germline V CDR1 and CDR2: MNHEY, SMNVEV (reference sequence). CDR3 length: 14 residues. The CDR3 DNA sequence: TGTGCCAGCAGTTTCGGGTACCGTGTGAGTGAGCAGTTCTTC. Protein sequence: CASSFGYRVSEQFF.

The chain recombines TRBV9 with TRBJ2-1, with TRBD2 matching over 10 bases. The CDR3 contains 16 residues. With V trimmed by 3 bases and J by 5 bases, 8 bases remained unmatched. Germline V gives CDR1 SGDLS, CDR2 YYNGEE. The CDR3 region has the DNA TGTGCCAGCAGCGCAAGCGGGGGGGCGGTAGACAATGAGCAGTTCTTC. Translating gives CASSASGGAVDNEQFF.

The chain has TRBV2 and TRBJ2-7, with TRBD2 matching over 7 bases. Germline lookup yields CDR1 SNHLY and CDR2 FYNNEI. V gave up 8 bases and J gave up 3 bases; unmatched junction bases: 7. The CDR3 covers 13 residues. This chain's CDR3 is CASRIAGIYEQYF. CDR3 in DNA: TGTGCCAGCCGTATAGCGGGTATCTACGAGCAGTACTTC. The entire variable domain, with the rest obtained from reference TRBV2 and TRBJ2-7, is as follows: EPEVTQTPSHQVTQMGQEVILRCVPISNHLYFYWYRQILGQKVEFLVSFYNNEISEKSEIFDDQFSVERPDGSNFTLKIRSTKLEDSAMYFCASRIAGIYEQYFGPGTRLTVT.

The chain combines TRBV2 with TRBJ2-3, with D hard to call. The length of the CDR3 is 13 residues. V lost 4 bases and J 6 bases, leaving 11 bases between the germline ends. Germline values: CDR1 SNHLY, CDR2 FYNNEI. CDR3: CASSAETGDTQYF. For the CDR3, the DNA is TGTGCCAGCAGTGCAGAGACGGGTGATACGCAGTATTTT. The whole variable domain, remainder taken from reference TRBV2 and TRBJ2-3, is EPEVTQTPSHQVTQMGQEVILRCVPISNHLYFYWYRQILGQKVEFLVSFYNNEISEKSEIFDDQFSVERPDGSNFTLKIRSTKLEDSAMYFCASSAETGDTQYFGPGTRLTVL.

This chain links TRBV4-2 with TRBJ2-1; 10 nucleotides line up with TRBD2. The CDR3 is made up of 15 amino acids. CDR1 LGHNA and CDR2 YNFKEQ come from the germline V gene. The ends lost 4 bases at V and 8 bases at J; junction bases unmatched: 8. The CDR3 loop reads CASSPVAGGAYEQFF. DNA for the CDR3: TGTGCCAGCAGCCCTGTAGCGGGGGGCGCCTATGAGCAGTTCTTC.

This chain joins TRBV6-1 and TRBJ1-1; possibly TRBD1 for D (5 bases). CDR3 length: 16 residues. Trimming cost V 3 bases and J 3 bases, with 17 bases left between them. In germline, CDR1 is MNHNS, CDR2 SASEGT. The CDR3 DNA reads TGTGCCAGCAGTGACTGGGCGCTGGGGGGGGACACTGAAGCTTTCTTT. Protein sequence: CASSDWALGGDTEAFF.

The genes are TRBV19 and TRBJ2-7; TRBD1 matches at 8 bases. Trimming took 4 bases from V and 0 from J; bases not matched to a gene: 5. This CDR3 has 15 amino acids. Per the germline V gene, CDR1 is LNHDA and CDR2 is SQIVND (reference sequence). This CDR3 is CASSTSGTGSYEQYF. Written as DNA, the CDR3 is TGTGCCAGTAGTACGTCCGGGACAGGCTCCTACGAGCAGTACTTC.

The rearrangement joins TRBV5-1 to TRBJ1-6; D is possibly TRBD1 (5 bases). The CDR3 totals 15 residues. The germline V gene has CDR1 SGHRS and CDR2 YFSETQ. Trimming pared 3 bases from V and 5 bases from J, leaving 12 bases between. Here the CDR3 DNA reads TGCGCCAGCAGCTCGGGTGACAGAGATAATTCACCCCTCCACTTT. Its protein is CASSSGDRDNSPLHF.

CDR3 in amino acids: CASSMSGTLNTEAFF. CDR3 nucleotide sequence: TGTGCCAGTAGTATGTCCGGGACACTGAACACTGAAGCTTTCTTT. V gene TRBV19 combines with J gene TRBJ1-1, with D tentatively TRBD1 (6 bases). CDR1 and CDR2 (germline): LNHDA, SQIVND (reference sequence). With 3 bases removed from V and 0 bases from J, the gap between germline ends came to 11 bases. CDR3 size: 15 residues.

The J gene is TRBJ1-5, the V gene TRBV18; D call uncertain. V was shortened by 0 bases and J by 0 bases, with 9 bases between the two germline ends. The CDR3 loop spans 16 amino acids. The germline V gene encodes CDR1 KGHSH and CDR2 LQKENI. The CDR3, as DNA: TGTGCCAGCTCACCACCAAACGCCTATAGCAATCAGCCCCAGCATTTT. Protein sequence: CASSPPNAYSNQPQHF.

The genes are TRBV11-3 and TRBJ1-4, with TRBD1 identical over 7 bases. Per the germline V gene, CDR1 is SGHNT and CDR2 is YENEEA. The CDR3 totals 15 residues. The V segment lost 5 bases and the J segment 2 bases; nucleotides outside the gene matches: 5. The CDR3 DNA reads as TGTGCCAGCAGCCTAAGACAGGGTACTAATGAAAAACTGTTTTTT. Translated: CASSLRQGTNEKLFF.

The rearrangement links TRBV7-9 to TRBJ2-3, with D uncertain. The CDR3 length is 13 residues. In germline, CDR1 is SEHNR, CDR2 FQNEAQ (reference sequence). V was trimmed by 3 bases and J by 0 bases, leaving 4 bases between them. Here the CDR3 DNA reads TGTGCCAGCAGCTTTTCTAGCACAGATACGCAGTATTTT. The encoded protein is CASSFSSTDTQYF.

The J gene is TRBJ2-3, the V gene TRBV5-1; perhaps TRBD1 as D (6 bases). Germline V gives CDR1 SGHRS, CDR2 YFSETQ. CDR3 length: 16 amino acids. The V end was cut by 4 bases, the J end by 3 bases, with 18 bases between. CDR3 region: CASSLAQDRTTDTQYF. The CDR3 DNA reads TGCGCCAGCAGCCTCGCCCAGGACAGAACTACAGATACGCAGTATTTT. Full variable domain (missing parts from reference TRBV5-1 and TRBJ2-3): KAGVTQTPRYLIKTRGQQVTLSCSPISGHRSVSWYQQTPGQGLQFLFEYFSETQRNKGNFPGRFSGRQFSNSRSEMNVSTLELGDSALYLCASSLAQDRTTDTQYFGPGTRLTVL.

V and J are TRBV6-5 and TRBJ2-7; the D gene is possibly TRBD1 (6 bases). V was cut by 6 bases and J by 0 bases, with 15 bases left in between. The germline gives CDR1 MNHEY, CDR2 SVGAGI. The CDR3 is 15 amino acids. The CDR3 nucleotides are TGTGCCAGCAGCCCAGGGGAAAGGCCCTCCTACGAGCAGTACTTC. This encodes CASSPGERPSYEQYF.

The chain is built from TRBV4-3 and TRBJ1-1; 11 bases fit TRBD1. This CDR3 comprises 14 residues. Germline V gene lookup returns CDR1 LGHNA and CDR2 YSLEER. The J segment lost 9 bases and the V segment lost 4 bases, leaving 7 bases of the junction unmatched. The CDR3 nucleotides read TGCGCCAGCAGCCGCTCGGGACAGGGGGTGAAAGCTTTCTTT. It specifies CASSRSGQGVKAFF.

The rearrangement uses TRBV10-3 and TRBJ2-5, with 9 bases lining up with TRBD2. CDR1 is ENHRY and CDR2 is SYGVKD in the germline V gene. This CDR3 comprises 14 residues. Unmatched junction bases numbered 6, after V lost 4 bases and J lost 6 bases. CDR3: CAISVGAGGKTQYF. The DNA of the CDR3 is TGTGCCATCAGTGTGGGGGCGGGAGGGAAGACCCAGTACTTC.

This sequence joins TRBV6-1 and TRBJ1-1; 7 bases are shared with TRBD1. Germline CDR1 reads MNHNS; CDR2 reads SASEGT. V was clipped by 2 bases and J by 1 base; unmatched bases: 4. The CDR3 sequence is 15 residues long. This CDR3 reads CASSERDRPNTEAFF. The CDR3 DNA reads TGTGCCAGCAGTGAAAGGGACAGACCGAACACTGAAGCTTTCTTT.

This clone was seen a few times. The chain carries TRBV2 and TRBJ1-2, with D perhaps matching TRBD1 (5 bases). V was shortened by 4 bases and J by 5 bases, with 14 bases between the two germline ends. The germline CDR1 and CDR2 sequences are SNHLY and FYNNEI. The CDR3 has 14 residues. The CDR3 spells CASSVGTTGYGYTF. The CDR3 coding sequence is TGTGCCAGCAGTGTAGGGACTACGGGTTATGGCTACACCTTC.

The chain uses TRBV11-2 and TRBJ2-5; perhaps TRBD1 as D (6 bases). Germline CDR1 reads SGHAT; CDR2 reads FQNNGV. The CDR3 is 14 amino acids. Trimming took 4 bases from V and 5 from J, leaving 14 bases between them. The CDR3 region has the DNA TGTGCCAGCAGCTCCGACAGGATGAGGGAGACCCAGTACTTC. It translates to CASSSDRMRETQYF.